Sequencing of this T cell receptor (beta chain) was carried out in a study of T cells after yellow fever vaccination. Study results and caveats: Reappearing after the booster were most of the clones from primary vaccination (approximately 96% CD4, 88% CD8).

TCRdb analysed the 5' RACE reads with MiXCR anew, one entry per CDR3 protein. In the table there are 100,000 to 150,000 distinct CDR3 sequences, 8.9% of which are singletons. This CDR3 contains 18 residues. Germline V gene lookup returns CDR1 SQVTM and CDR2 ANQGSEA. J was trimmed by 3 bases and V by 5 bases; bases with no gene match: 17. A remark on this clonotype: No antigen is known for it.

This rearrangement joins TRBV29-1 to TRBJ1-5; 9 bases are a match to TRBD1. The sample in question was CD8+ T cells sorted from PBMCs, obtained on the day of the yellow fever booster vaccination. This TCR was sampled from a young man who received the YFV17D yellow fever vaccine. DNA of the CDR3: TGCAGCGTTTCCCTCCGCCGGGACAGGGAGGACTTCAATCAGCCCCAGCATTTT. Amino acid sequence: CSVSLRRDREDFNQPQHF.